What follows are 21 T cell receptor beta chains derived from one specimen sequenced in a study of CD8 T cells in Susac syndrome. The RNA, roughly 0.45 to 1 ug, was put through reverse transcription using random hexamers. TCRdb ran MiXCR on the immunoSEQ multiplex PCR reads and lists one entry per CDR3 protein. The data contain about 430,000 distinct CDR3 sequences, approximately 85% of them singletons. The sample was CD8+ T cells from PBMCs. Receptors originate from a human donor with multiple sclerosis.

This clonotype came up a few times. The chain carries TRBV18 and TRBJ2-7; tentatively, D is TRBD1 or TRBD2 (5 bases each). There are 16 residues in the CDR3. V lost 2 bases and J 3 bases, leaving 17 bases between the germline ends. Germline V gives CDR1 KGHSH, CDR2 LQKENI. For the CDR3, the DNA is TGTGCCAGCTCACCAAACCTGGGGGTGGATTTCTACGAGCAGTACTTC. This encodes CASSPNLGVDFYEQYF.

The chain employs TRBV20-1 and TRBJ2-1; D call uncertain. CDR3 length: 12 amino acids. The V end was cut by 4 bases, the J end by 2 bases, with 6 bases between. CDR1 DFQATT and CDR2 SNEGSKA come from the germline V gene (reference sequence). The CDR3 DNA is TGCAGTGCTACTGATGCCTACAATGAGCAGTTCTTC. It specifies CSATDAYNEQFF.

V is TRBV6-4 and J is TRBJ2-2; D might be TRBD2 (5 bases). Germline CDR1 is MRHNA and CDR2 is SNTAGT. Trimming stripped 3 bases from V and 3 bases from J, with 23 bases between. The CDR3 is made up of 19 amino acids. The CDR3 loop is CASSEFFMRETGDTGELFF. The DNA for the CDR3 is TGTGCCAGCAGTGAGTTTTTTATGAGGGAAACGGGCGACACCGGGGAGCTGTTTTTT.

This clonotype was found once. The rearrangement uses TRBV4-1 and TRBJ1-4, with D hard to call. Trimming took 4 bases from V and 8 from J, leaving 23 bases between them. The germline gives CDR1 MGHRA, CDR2 YSYEKL. The CDR3 is made up of 17 amino acids. CDR3 coding DNA: TGCGCCAGCAGCCGCTTACCGGGGTCTGGAGGAGGGGAAAAACTGTTTTTT. This gives the protein CASSRLPGSGGGEKLFF.

The V and J genes are TRBV7-9 and TRBJ2-2, with D maybe TRBD2 (5 bases). The CDR3 is 16 amino acids. Germline values: CDR1 SEHNR, CDR2 FQNEAQ (reference sequence). Trimming took off 7 bases at V and 4 bases at J, with 19 bases between the two ends. The CDR3 region has the DNA TGTGCCAGCAACCACCCGGAAGCGGATGGCACCGGGGAGCTGTTTTTT. Residues: CASNHPEADGTGELFF.

This clonotype was detected only a few times. The chain couples TRBV6-1 to TRBJ2-2, with a possible D match to TRBD1 (5 bases). This CDR3 has 15 residues. Germline CDR1 is MNHNS and CDR2 is SASEGT. V was shortened by 4 bases and J by 1 base, with 10 bases between the two germline ends. CDR3 nucleotides: TGTGCCAGCAGTGGGGGCAGGGAGAACACCGGGGAGCTGTTTTTT. Its protein product is CASSGGRENTGELFF.

The CDR3 DNA sequence: TGTGCCAGCATTGGGGCAGAAAAGCGCCAAGAGACCCAGTACTTC. Translation: CASIGAEKRQETQYF. The chain recombines TRBV14 with TRBJ2-5, with a tentative D call TRBD1 (5 bases). Looked up from germline, CDR1 is SGHDN and CDR2 is FVKESK. The CDR3 totals 15 residues. V was shortened by 7 bases and J by 1 base, with 16 bases between the two germline ends.

The chain couples TRBV4-1 to TRBJ2-2, with 7 bases fitting TRBD2. V was pared by 1 base and J by 9 bases, with 2 bases of the junction left unmatched. The V gene's germline CDR1 is MGHRA and CDR2 YSYEKL. The CDR3 has 13 residues. CDR3 region: CASSQAGTRELFF. The CDR3 DNA sequence: TGCGCCAGCAGCCAAGCCGGGACTAGGGAGCTGTTTTTT.

J is TRBJ1-2 and V is TRBV30; 11 bases fit TRBD1. Germline CDR1 and CDR2: GTSNPN and SVGIG (reference sequence). V shed 3 bases, J shed 5 bases, and the junction held 8 bases outside the gene matches. The length of the CDR3 is 15 residues. The CDR3 nucleotides read TGTGCCTGGAGCCACCAGGGGGACAGGGGGTATGGCTACACCTTC. This sequence encodes CAWSHQGDRGYGYTF.

The chain employs TRBV5-6 and TRBJ1-2; perhaps TRBD1 as D (5 bases). V lost 1 base and J 8 bases, leaving 21 bases between the germline ends. This CDR3 spans 16 amino acids. Germline V gives CDR1 SGHDT, CDR2 YYEEEE. CDR3 amino acids: CASSLPTGQFLGGYTF. In DNA, the CDR3 is TGTGCCAGCAGCTTGCCTACGGGGCAGTTCCTTGGAGGCTACACCTTC.

This sequence joins TRBV30 and TRBJ2-3, with D possibly TRBD2 on 5 matching bases. The CDR3 sequence is 13 residues long. V lost 3 bases and J lost 4, with 11 bases in between. Germline-derived CDR1 and CDR2 are GTSNPN and SVGIG (reference sequence). Here the CDR3 reads CAWSLTRADTQYF. The CDR3 nucleotides read TGTGCCTGGAGCCTGACGAGGGCAGATACGCAGTATTTT. Using reference TRBV30 and TRBJ2-3 for the parts outside the CDR3, the full variable domain is SQTIHQWPATLVQPVGSPLSLECTVEGTSNPNLYWYRQAAGRGLQLLFYSVGIGQISSEVPQNLSASRPQDRQFILSSKKLLLSDSGFYLCAWSLTRADTQYFGPGTRLTVL.

This clonotype was seen once. The chain has TRBV5-6 and TRBJ1-2; 8 nucleotides line up with TRBD1. Trimming took 2 bases from V and 4 from J; bases not matched to a gene: 13. CDR3 length: 17 amino acids. The V gene's germline CDR1 is SGHDT and CDR2 YYEEEE. CDR3: CASSLPLGQGIGYGYTF. The CDR3, as DNA: TGTGCCAGCAGCTTACCCCTAGGACAGGGCATAGGCTATGGCTACACCTTC.

This clonotype was found a few times. The genes are TRBV15 and TRBJ2-1; D uncertain. Germline V gives CDR1 LNHNV, CDR2 YYDKDF (reference sequence). The CDR3 consists of 12 residues. V dropped 3 bases and J dropped 5 bases, with 5 bases sitting between them. The CDR3 sequence is CATSRVDNEQFF. The CDR3 region has the DNA TGTGCCACCAGCAGGGTAGACAATGAGCAGTTCTTC.

Turning to this clonotype: Germline and junction disagree at one end, which may indicate a read error. The chain combines TRBV7-9 with TRBJ2-1; possibly TRBD1 for D (5 bases). Germline CDR1 reads SEHNR; CDR2 reads FQNEAQ (reference sequence). The CDR3 sequence is 13 residues long. In DNA form, the CDR3 reads TGTGCCAGCAGTTTAGCCGGGCAGGGTGAGCAGTTCTTC. It codes for CASSLAGQGEQFF.

This chain joins TRBV6-1 and TRBJ2-7; 12 bases align to TRBD2. CDR3 length equals 16 residues. The V gene's germline CDR1 is MNHNS and CDR2 SASEGT. Unmatched junction bases numbered 6, after V lost 6 bases and J lost 0 bases. The CDR3 sequence: CASRGTSGLSSYEQYF. CDR3 coding DNA: TGTGCCAGCAGAGGGACTAGCGGGTTAAGCTCCTACGAGCAGTACTTC.

V gene TRBV5-4 combines with J gene TRBJ2-5; D ambiguous. This CDR3 is 13 amino acids long. Germline assignment: CDR1 SGHNT and CDR2 YYREEE (reference sequence). Trimming shortened V by 1 base and J by 4 bases, and 8 bases separated the two germline ends. The CDR3 protein is CASSLRPRETQYF. The CDR3 nucleotides are TGTGCCAGCAGCTTGAGGCCTCGAGAGACCCAGTACTTC. The entire variable domain, with the rest obtained from reference TRBV5-4 and TRBJ2-5, is as follows: ETGVTQSPTHLIKTRGQQVTLRCSSQSGHNTVSWYQQALGQGPQFIFQYYREEENGRGNFPPRFSGLQFPNYSSELNVNALELDDSALYLCASSLRPRETQYFGPGTRLLVL.

This clonotype was detected once. This chain connects TRBV9 to TRBJ2-3; perhaps TRBD1 as D (5 bases). The V end lost 1 base, the J end lost 0 bases, and 9 bases lay between the germline ends. CDR1 and CDR2 (germline): SGDLS, YYNGEE. This CDR3 spans 15 amino acids. In DNA, the CDR3 is TGTGCCAGCAGCGTATCGCAGGGTAGCACAGATACGCAGTATTTT. Translating it yields CASSVSQGSTDTQYF.

J is TRBJ1-5 and V is TRBV6-2 or TRBV6-3; D is undetermined. The germline V and J ends were trimmed by 7 bases and 0 bases, with 10 bases remaining between them. The CDR3 runs 14 residues. CDR1 MNHEY and CDR2 SVGEGT come from the germline V gene. Written as DNA, the CDR3 is TGTGCCAGCACCACGGGCGGTAGCAATCAGCCCCAGCATTTT. Protein sequence: CASTTGGSNQPQHF.

This clonotype is a singleton in its sample. The chain uses TRBV5-4 and TRBJ2-2; TRBD1 is a possible D gene (5 bases). CDR1 SGHNT and CDR2 YYREEE come from the germline V gene (reference sequence). CDR3 length: 15 residues. The V gene lost 4 bases and the J gene lost 7 bases, with 17 bases spanning the gap. The CDR3 is CASSGNGHMGGELFF. CDR3 coding DNA: TGTGCCAGCAGCGGCAACGGACATATGGGCGGGGAGCTGTTTTTT.

V usage is TRBV4-1 and J usage is TRBJ2-4, with TRBD2 identical over 12 bases. The CDR3 extends over 19 amino acids. Looked up from germline, CDR1 is MGHRA and CDR2 is YSYEKL. The J segment lost 3 bases and the V segment lost 2 bases, leaving 11 bases of the junction unmatched. The CDR3, as DNA: TGCGCCAGCAGCCAATTGGGGCTAGCGGGGGGGCAGGTCAAAAACATTCAGTACTTC. Its translation is CASSQLGLAGGQVKNIQYF.

This clonotype was counted a few times. V usage is TRBV5-1 and J usage is TRBJ2-7; D is tentatively TRBD1 or TRBD2 (6 bases each). Germline CDR1 is SGHRS and CDR2 is YFSETQ. The V and J ends lost 6 bases and 5 bases respectively, with 21 bases between them. This CDR3 comprises 15 residues. Here the CDR3 DNA reads TGCGCCAGCATTCAAGAGGGGGGCACACTGCACGAGCAGTACTTC. Its translation: CASIQEGGTLHEQYF. The entire variable domain, with the rest obtained from reference TRBV5-1 and TRBJ2-7, is as follows: KAGVTQTPRYLIKTRGQQVTLSCSPISGHRSVSWYQQTPGQGLQFLFEYFSETQRNKGNFPGRFSGRQFSNSRSEMNVSTLELGDSALYLCASIQEGGTLHEQYFGPGTRLTVT.